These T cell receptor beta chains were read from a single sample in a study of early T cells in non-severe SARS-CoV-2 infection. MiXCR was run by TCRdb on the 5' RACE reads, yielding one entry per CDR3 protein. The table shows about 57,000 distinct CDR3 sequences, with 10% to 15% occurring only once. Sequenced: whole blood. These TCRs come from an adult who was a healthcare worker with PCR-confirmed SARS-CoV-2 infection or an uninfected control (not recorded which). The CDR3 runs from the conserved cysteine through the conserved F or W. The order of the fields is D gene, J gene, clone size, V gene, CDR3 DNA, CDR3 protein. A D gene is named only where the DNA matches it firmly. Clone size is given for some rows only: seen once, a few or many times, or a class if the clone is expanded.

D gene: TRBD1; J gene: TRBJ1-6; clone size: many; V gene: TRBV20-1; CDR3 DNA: TGCAGTGCTAGTCCCAGGGGGCGAAATTCACCCCTCCACTTT; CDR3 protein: CSASPRGRNSPLHF
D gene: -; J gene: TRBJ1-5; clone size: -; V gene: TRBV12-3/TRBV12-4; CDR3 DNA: TGTGCCAGCAGTTACCAGGGATTTCAGCCCCAGCTTTTT; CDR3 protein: CASSYQGFQPQLF
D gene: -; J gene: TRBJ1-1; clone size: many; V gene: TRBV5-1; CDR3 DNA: TGCGCCAGCAGCTTTGGATTTGGATCGAACACTGAAGCTTTCTTT; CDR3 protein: CASSFGFGSNTEAFF
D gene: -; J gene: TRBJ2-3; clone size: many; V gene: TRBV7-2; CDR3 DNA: TGTGCCAGCAGCCGCGGTGACATCAACACAGATACGCAGTATTTT; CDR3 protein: CASSRGDINTDTQYF
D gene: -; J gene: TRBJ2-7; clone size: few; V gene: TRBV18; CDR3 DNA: TGTGCCAGCTCACCGCGGAGGCGGAACTCCTACGAGCAGTACTTC; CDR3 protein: CASSPRRRNSYEQYF
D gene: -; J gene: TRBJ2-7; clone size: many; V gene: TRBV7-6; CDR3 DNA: TGTGCCAGCAGCTTAACAGAAAGCTCCTACGAGCAGTACTTC; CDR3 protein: CASSLTESSYEQYF
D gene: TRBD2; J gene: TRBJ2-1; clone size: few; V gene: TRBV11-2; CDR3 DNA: TGTGCCAGCAGACTATCGGGGGGGCAGTACAATGAGCAGTTCTTC; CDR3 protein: CASRLSGGQYNEQFF
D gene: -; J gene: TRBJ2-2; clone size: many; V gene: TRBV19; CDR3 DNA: TGTGCCTCCTACCCGGCAGGAAACACCGGGGAGCTGTTTTTT; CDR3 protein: CASYPAGNTGELFF
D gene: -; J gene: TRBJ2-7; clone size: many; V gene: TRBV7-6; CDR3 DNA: TGTGCCAGCAGCTTAGCGTGGCAGGGGACCTACGAGCAGTACTTC; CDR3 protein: CASSLAWQGTYEQYF
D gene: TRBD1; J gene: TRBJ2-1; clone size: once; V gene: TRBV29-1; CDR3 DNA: TGCAGCGTTGGGACAGGGAGGATCAATGAGCAGTTCTTC; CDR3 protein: CSVGTGRINEQFF
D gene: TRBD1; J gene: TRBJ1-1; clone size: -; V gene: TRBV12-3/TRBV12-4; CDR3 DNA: TGTGCCAGCAGGCACACAGGGGAGGCCACTGAAGCTTTCTTT; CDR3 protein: CASRHTGEATEAFF
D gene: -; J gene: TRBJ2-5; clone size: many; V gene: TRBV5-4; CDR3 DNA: TGTGCCAGCAGCTGGAGATTACAAGAGACCCAGTACTTC; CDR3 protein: CASSWRLQETQYF
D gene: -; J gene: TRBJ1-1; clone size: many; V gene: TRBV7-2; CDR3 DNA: TGTGCCAGCAGCTTGTCACAGGGCTTAGGGAAAGCTTTCTTT; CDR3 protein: CASSLSQGLGKAFF
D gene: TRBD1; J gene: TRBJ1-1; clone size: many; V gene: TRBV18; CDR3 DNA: TGTGCCAGCTCACCAACGGGACAGGTGAACACTGAAGCTTTCTTT; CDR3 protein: CASSPTGQVNTEAFF
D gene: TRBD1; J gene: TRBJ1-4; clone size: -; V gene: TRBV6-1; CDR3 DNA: TGTGCCAGCGGGTCGGGACAGAAGAATGAAAAACTGTTTTTT; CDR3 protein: CASGSGQKNEKLFF
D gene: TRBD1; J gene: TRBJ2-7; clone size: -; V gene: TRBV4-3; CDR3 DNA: TGCGCCAGCAGCCGGGCCCCGGGACAGGGAGGCTACGAGCAGTACTTC; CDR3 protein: CASSRAPGQGGYEQYF
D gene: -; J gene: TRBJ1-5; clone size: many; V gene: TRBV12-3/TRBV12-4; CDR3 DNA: TGTGCCAGCAGTGCGATCGGAGGCGGCAATCAGCCCCAGCATTTT; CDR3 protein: CASSAIGGGNQPQHF
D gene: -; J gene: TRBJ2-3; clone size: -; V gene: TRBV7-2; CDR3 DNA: TGTGCCAGCAGCCGGGACACTCCCCGGGAGGATACGCAGTATTTT; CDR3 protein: CASSRDTPREDTQYF
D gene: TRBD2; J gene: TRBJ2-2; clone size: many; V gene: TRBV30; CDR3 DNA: TGTGCCTGGTCCTCGGGGGGACTGGCCGGGGAGCTGTTTTTT; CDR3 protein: CAWSSGGLAGELFF
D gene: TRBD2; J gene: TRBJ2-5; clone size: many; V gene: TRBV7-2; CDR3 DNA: TGTGCCAGCAGCTTAGATTCTAGCGGGGTACAAGAGACCCAGTACTTC; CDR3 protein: CASSLDSSGVQETQYF
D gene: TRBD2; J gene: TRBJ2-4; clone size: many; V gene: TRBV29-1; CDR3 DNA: TGCAGCGTCGGGGGGAGGGCCAAAAACATTCAGTACTTC; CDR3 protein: CSVGGRAKNIQYF
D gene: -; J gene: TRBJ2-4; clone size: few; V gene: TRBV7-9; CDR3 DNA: TGTGCCAGCAGCTTTACCGCTTCACACGGGGAAGCCAAAAACATTCAGTACTTC; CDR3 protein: CASSFTASHGEAKNIQYF
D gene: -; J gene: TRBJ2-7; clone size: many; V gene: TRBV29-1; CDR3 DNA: TGCAGCGTTGTAGTGAGGGGCAAAAACTACGAGCAGTACTTC; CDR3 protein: CSVVVRGKNYEQYF
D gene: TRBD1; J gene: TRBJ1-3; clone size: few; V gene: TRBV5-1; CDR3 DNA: TGCGCCAGCAGCTTGACCGGGACAGGGAGGAACACCATATATTTT; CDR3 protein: CASSLTGTGRNTIYF
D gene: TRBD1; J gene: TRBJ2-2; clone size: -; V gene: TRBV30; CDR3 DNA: TGTGCCTGGGGACAGGGGATCGGGGAGCTGTTTTTT; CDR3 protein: CAWGQGIGELFF
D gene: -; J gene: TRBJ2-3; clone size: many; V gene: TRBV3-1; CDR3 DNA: TGTGCCAGCAGCCTCAGGTTGGGTGGCACAGATACGCAGTATTTT; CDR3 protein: CASSLRLGGTDTQYF
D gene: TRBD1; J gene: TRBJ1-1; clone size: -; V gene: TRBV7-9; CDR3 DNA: TGTGCCAGCAGCCAAACAGGGGGCGGCGATGCTTTCTTT; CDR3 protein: CASSQTGGGDAFF
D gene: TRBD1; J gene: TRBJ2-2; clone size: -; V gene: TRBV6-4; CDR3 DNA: TGTGCCAGCAGTAAGGACCCGGGACAGGCTTTTGCGAACACCGGGGAGCTGTTTTTT; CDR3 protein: CASSKDPGQAFANTGELFF
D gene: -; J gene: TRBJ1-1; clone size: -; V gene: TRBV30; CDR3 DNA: TGTGCCTGGAGTGCCTCGAAGGGGTACGCTTTCTTT; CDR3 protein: CAWSASKGYAFF
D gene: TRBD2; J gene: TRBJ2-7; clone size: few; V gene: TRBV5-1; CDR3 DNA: TGCGCCAGCAGCACCGGACTAGCGGGGGACGAGCAGTACTTC; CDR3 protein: CASSTGLAGDEQYF
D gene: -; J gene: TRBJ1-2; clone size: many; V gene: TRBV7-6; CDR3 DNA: TGTGCCAGCAGCTTAGAGGGCAGTGGCTATGGCTACACCTTC; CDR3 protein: CASSLEGSGYGYTF
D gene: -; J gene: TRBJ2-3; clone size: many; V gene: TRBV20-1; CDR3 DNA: TGCAGTGCTAGAGAAACAGGGTATAGCACAGATACGCAGTATTTT; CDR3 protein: CSARETGYSTDTQYF
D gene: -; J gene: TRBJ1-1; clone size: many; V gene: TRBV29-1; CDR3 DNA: TGCAGCGGAAGGAGGAGAGCGGAAGCTTTCTTT; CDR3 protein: CSGRRRAEAFF
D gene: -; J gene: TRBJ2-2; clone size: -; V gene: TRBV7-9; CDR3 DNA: TGTGCCAGCAGCCCGGTAAACACCGGGGAGCTGTTTTTT; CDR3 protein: CASSPVNTGELFF
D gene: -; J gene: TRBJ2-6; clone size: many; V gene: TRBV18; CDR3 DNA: TGTGCCAGCTCCCCTCGTTCCTCTGGGGCCAACGTCCTGACTTTC; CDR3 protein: CASSPRSSGANVLTF
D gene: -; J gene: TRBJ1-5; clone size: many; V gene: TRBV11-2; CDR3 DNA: TGTGCCAGCAGCTTGTTGGCTAATCAGCCCCAGCATTTT; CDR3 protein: CASSLLANQPQHF
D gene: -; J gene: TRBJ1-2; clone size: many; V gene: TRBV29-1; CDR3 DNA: TGCAGCGTTGACGAGAGGTCCCATGGGGGCTACACCTTC; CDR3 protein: CSVDERSHGGYTF
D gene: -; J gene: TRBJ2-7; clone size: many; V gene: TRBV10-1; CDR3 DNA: TGCGCCAGCAGTTCGGGAGCCAGCCTCGAGCAGTACTTC; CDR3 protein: CASSSGASLEQYF
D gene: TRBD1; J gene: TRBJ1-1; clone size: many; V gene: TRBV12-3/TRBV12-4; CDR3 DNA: TGTGCCAGCAGTAAGGACAGGGGCCGAGGGACTGAAGCTTTCTTT; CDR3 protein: CASSKDRGRGTEAFF
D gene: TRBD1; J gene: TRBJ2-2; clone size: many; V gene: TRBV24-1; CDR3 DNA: TGTGCCACCAGTGATCCGACAGGGGGTAACACCGGGGAGCTGTTTTTT; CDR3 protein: CATSDPTGGNTGELFF
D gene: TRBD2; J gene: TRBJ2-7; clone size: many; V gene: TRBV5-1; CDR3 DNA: TGCGCCAGCAGCTTGGACAGCGGGGGGGTCCTAGGAGACGAGCAGTACTTC; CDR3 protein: CASSLDSGGVLGDEQYF
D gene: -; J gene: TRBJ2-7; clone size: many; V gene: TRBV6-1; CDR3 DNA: TGTGCCAGCAGTGATTACGGCCCTAGGGAGCAGTACTTC; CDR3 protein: CASSDYGPREQYF
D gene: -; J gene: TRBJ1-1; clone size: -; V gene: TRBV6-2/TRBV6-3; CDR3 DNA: TGTGCCAGCAGCAAGGGGCAGCTAGGGCCTGAAGCTTTCTTT; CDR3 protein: CASSKGQLGPEAFF
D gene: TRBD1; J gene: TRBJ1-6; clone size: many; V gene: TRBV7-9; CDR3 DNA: TGTGCCAGCAGCTTAACGGACAGGGCGGGTTCACCCCTCCACTTT; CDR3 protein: CASSLTDRAGSPLHF
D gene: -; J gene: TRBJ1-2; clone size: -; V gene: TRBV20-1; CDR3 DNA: TGCAGTGCTACCGGTCGGAAAAGCTATGGCTACACCTTC; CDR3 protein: CSATGRKSYGYTF